What follows are 20 T cell receptor beta chains derived from one specimen sequenced in a study of response to subunit inactivated influenza vaccine. One entry per CDR3 protein, called by TCRdb with MiXCR from the RT-PCR reads. The data contain 150,000 to 200,000 distinct CDR3 sequences, less than 15% of them singletons. These same records also appear under a second study, on T cells expressing NK-cell markers. This second study says: As the method of synthesis, 5'RACE template switching with UMIs yielded TCR beta cDNA.

The input for sequencing was CD8+ T cells sorted from PBMCs, taken 12 days after vaccination. All receptors derive from a man aged 50-59 years who received an inactivated influenza vaccine.

This clonotype was counted between two and nine times. V gene TRBV6-1 combines with J gene TRBJ2-1; D uncertain. This CDR3 contains 14 residues. The V end was cut by 6 bases, the J end by 4 bases, with 13 bases between. Germline-derived CDR1 and CDR2 are MNHNS and SASEGT. DNA of the CDR3: TGTGCCAGCAGCCGCCGGCAGCGATACAATGAGCAGTTCTTC. This sequence encodes CASSRRQRYNEQFF.

This clonotype was counted ten times or more. The chain couples TRBV6-2 or TRBV6-3 to TRBJ2-4; D gene unclear. Trimming took 3 bases from V and 5 from J, leaving 8 bases between them. Germline CDR1 is MNHEY and CDR2 is SVGEGT. The CDR3 length is 13 residues. The CDR3: CASSYGSQNIQYF. The CDR3 DNA sequence: TGTGCCAGCAGTTATGGCAGCCAAAACATTCAGTACTTC.

The sample holds many counts of this clonotype. In DNA form, the CDR3 reads TGCGCCAGCAGCTTGGGGACAGATTTCTCCTATGGCTACACCTTC. Its translation: CASSLGTDFSYGYTF. V gene TRBV5-1 combines with J gene TRBJ1-2, with a weak D call TRBD1 (6 bases). CDR1 is SGHRS, CDR2 YFSETQ, per germline. Deletions cut 0 bases from V and 4 bases from J, with 13 bases between. This CDR3 is built from 15 residues.

The V gene is TRBV14, the J gene TRBJ2-2; the match to TRBD1 covers 10 bases. This CDR3 has 15 amino acids. The V gene end was trimmed by 4 bases and the J gene end by 6 bases; junction bases not matched to a gene: 5. Germline V CDR1 and CDR2: SGHDN, FVKESK. CDR3 amino acids: CASSPGTGVSGELFF. The CDR3 region has the DNA TGTGCCAGCAGCCCCGGGACAGGGGTATCCGGGGAGCTGTTTTTT.

In its sample, this clonotype was seen a few times. The V call is TRBV4-2, the J call TRBJ2-7; TRBD1 matches at 8 bases. CDR1 and CDR2 (germline): LGHNA, YNFKEQ. The CDR3 sequence is 16 residues long. Germline trimming cut 0 bases from V and 1 base from J; bases unmatched to any gene: 5. DNA of the CDR3: TGTGCCAGCAGCCAAGACTCCCAGGGGGCGTCCTACGAGCAGTACTTC. Translating gives CASSQDSQGASYEQYF.

The sample holds a few counts of this clonotype. The chain is built from TRBV7-3 and TRBJ2-2, with TRBD2 matching 7 bases. Germline loops: CDR1 SGHTA, CDR2 FQGTGA. The CDR3 has 16 amino acids. V was clipped by 2 bases and J by 4 bases; unmatched bases: 7. The CDR3 spells CASSLLAGDGTGELFF. The CDR3, as DNA: TGTGCCAGCAGCTTATTGGCGGGAGACGGCACCGGGGAGCTGTTTTTT. The entire variable domain, with the rest obtained from reference TRBV7-3 and TRBJ2-2, is as follows: GAGVSQTPSNKVTEKGKYVELRCDPISGHTALYWYRQSLGQGPEFLIYFQGTGAADDSGLPNDRFFAVRPEGSVSTLKIQRTERGDSAVYLCASSLLAGDGTGELFFGEGSRLTVL.

In this sample, this clonotype turned up a few times. The chain recombines TRBV4-3 with TRBJ1-2; D may be TRBD1 (6 bases). Germline CDR1 and CDR2: LGHNA and YSLEER. The CDR3 totals 15 residues. The germline V and J ends were trimmed by 1 base and 7 bases, with 16 bases remaining between them. DNA of the CDR3: TGCGCCAGCAGCCAAGTATCCGGGGGCCCCTCTGGCTACACCTTC. Protein: CASSQVSGGPSGYTF.

This sequence joins TRBV12-3 or TRBV12-4 and TRBJ2-1; 11 nucleotides agree with TRBD1. This CDR3 is 15 amino acids long. V lost 5 bases to trimming and J lost 7 bases; unmatched junction nucleotides: 7. The CDR3 here is CASSRTGGAGNEQFF. The CDR3 DNA sequence: TGTGCCAGCAGTCGGACAGGGGGCGCGGGGAATGAGCAGTTCTTC.

V and J are TRBV19 and TRBJ2-1; possibly TRBD2 for D (5 bases). Germline V gene sequence: CDR1 LNHDA, CDR2 SQIVND (reference sequence). V was shortened by 0 bases and J by 4 bases, with 13 bases between the two germline ends. The CDR3 consists of 16 residues. For the CDR3, the DNA is TGTGCCAGTAGTATAGATTTGGGGAGCGCTTACAATGAGCAGTTCTTC. Translated, it gives CASSIDLGSAYNEQFF.

The chain combines TRBV18 with TRBJ2-7; no clear D gene. Looked up from germline, CDR1 is KGHSH and CDR2 is LQKENI. This CDR3 has 16 amino acids. V lost 2 bases to trimming and J lost 3 bases, with 17 bases between them. The CDR3: CASSPLERRTNYEQYF. CDR3 DNA sequence: TGTGCCAGCTCACCATTGGAAAGGCGGACCAACTACGAGCAGTACTTC.

This clonotype showed up just a few times. The chain has TRBV5-6 and TRBJ2-7; 14 positions agree with TRBD2. The junction had 2 bases not matched to a gene; V was cut back by 3 bases and J by 3 bases. Germline V gene data show CDR1 as SGHDT and CDR2 as YYEEEE. The CDR3 spans 15 residues. In nucleotides, the CDR3 is TGTGCCAGCAGCTGGGGACTAGCGGGAGACTACGAGCAGTACTTC. It specifies CASSWGLAGDYEQYF.

The chain uses TRBV7-3 and TRBJ2-2; 11 nucleotides agree with TRBD2. CDR3 length equals 15 residues. Trimming cost V 5 bases and J 7 bases; bases outside gene matches: 6. The V gene's germline CDR1 is SGHTA and CDR2 FQGTGA. CDR3 nucleotide sequence: TGTGCCAGCAGCCCAACTAGCGGGAGCCACGGGGAGCTGTTTTTT. It specifies CASSPTSGSHGELFF.

In its sample, this clonotype was seen a few times. J is TRBJ2-7 and V is TRBV19, with D tentatively TRBD1 (5 bases). Germline CDR1 and CDR2: LNHDA and SQIVND (reference sequence). The ends were cut back, 0 bases at V and 0 bases at J, with 6 bases in the middle. The CDR3 totals 14 residues. This CDR3 reads CASSIDDSSYEQYF. CDR3 sequence (DNA): TGTGCCAGTAGTATAGATGACAGCTCCTACGAGCAGTACTTC.

The genes are TRBV12-3 or TRBV12-4 and TRBJ2-7; 8 bases map to TRBD1. CDR3 length: 14 residues. The V segment lost 11 bases and the J segment 5 bases; nucleotides outside the gene matches: 14. The CDR3 DNA is TGTGCCGTCACCTTCCCGACAGGGGACAACGAGCAGTACTTC. Its protein is CAVTFPTGDNEQYF.

The V gene is TRBV28, the J gene TRBJ1-6, with D possibly being TRBD1 (5 bases). The CDR3 runs to 15 residues. CDR1 is MDHEN and CDR2 is SYDVKM in the germline V gene. V lost 6 bases to trimming and J lost 8 bases, with 17 bases between them. CDR3 in DNA: TGTGCCAGCAGCCCTCTCAGGCAGGGCCATTCACCCCTCCACTTT. Amino acids: CASSPLRQGHSPLHF.

A few counts support this clonotype. As DNA, the CDR3 is TGTGCCAGCAGTTCAGGGTTCCAGCAGCCCCAGCATTTT. It specifies CASSSGFQQPQHF. The chain recombines TRBV27 with TRBJ1-5; perhaps TRBD1 as D (5 bases). Trimming pared 4 bases from V and 7 bases from J, leaving 11 bases between. CDR1 is MNHEY and CDR2 is SMNVEV in the germline V gene (reference sequence). This CDR3 is 13 amino acids long.

This chain connects TRBV28 to TRBJ2-7, with D perhaps TRBD2 (5 bases). V gave up 7 bases and J gave up 9 bases, with 25 bases separating them. CDR1 is MDHEN, CDR2 SYDVKM, per germline. The CDR3 length is 15 residues. The CDR3 loop is CASNWRGMTTKGQYF. CDR3 sequence (DNA): TGTGCCAGCAATTGGCGAGGCATGACTACGAAGGGGCAGTACTTC.

This clonotype occurred many times. The gene calls are TRBV5-5 and TRBJ1-1; D is ambiguous. CDR3 length equals 15 residues. V shed 1 base and J shed 3 bases, with 13 bases lying between them. From germline, CDR1 is SGHKS and CDR2 YYEKEE (reference sequence). The CDR3 DNA follows: TGTGCCAGCAGCTTGCCGGGTCCCTGGGACACTGAAGCTTTCTTT. Amino acids: CASSLPGPWDTEAFF.

This clonotype has a handful of counts. V and J are TRBV7-9 and TRBJ2-5; the D is unclear. CDR3 length: 14 amino acids. V was pared by 1 base and J by 0 bases, with 6 bases between. Germline V CDR1 and CDR2: SEHNR, FQNEAQ (reference sequence). CDR3 DNA sequence: TGTGCCAGCAGCTTAGTTCCAGACCAAGAGACCCAGTACTTC. The encoded protein is CASSLVPDQETQYF. Drawing the rest from reference TRBV7-9 and TRBJ2-5, the complete variable domain is DTGVSQNPRHKITKRGQNVTFRCDPISEHNRLYWYRQTLGQGPEFLTYFQNEAQLEKSRLLSDRFSAERPKGSFSTLEIQRTEQGDSAMYLCASSLVPDQETQYFGPGTRLLVL.

Only a few counts were recorded for this clonotype. This chain connects TRBV27 to TRBJ2-1; D is unclear. The germline V gene encodes CDR1 MNHEY and CDR2 SMNVEV (reference sequence). The CDR3 loop spans 13 amino acids. V was cut by 4 bases and J by 4 bases, with 8 bases left in between. CDR3 sequence: CASSSDLYNEQFF. The DNA for the CDR3 is TGTGCCAGCAGTTCAGACTTGTACAATGAGCAGTTCTTC.